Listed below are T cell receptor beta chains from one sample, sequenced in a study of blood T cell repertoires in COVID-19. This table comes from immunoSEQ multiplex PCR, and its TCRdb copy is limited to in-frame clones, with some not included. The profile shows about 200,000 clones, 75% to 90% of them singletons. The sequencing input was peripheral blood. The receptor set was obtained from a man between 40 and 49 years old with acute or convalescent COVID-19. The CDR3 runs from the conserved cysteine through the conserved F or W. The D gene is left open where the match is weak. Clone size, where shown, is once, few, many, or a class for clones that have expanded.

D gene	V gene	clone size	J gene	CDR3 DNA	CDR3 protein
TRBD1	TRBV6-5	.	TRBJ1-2	TGTGCCAGCAGTCCGACAGGGCTTGATGGCTACACCTTC	CASSPTGLDGYTF
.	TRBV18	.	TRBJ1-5	TGTGCCAGCTCACCTGAGGGCGGTCAGCCCCAGCATTTT	CASSPEGGQPQHF
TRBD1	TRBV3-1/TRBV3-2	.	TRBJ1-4	TGTGCCAGCAGCTCGGAGAACAGGGGGGAAGAAAAACTGTTTTTT	CASSSENRGEEKLFF
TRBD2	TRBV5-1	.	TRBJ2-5	TGCGCCAGCAGCTTGAGGTCGGGAGCGGGGGTTCAAGAGACCCAGTACTTC	CASSLRSGAGVQETQYF
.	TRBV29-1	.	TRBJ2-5	TGCAGCGTTGATCTTCGAGGCACAGGGAACCAAGAGACCCAGTACTTC	CSVDLRGTGNQETQYF
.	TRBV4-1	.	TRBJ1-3	TGCGCCAGCAGCCCTATGGGACACAGCTCTGGAAACACCATATATTTT	CASSPMGHSSGNTIYF
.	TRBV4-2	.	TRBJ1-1	TGTGCCAGCAGCCCCCAGGCAACGGTAAACACTGAAGCTTTCTTT	CASSPQATVNTEAFF
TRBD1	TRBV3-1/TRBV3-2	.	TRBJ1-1	TGTGCCAGCAGCCCCACAGGGGGCATGACTGAAGCTTTCTTT	CASSPTGGMTEAFF
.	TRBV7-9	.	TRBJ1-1	TGTGCCAGCAGCGAGGCTGGCGTGAACACTGAAGCTTTCTTT	CASSEAGVNTEAFF
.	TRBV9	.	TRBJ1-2	TGTGCCAGCAGCGTAGGCCCAGGGGAGATGTACGGCTACACCTTC	CASSVGPGEMYGYTF
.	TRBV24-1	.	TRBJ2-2	TGTGCCACCAGTGATTTGCGAGGTCGGGAGCTGTTTTTT	CATSDLRGRELFF
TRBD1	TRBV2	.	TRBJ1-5	TGTGCCAGCAGTGAAGCAAACAGGGGAGGACAGCCCCAGCATTTT	CASSEANRGGQPQHF
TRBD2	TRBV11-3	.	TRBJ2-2	TGTGCCAGCAGCAACGTAGCGGGAGGCGGTACCGGGGAGCTGTTTTTT	CASSNVAGGGTGELFF
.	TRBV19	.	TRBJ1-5	TGTGCCAGTAGTGAGTGGACAGCTAATCAGCCCCAGCATTTT	CASSEWTANQPQHF
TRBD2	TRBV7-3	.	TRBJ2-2	TGTGCCAGCAGCTCAGGACTAGCGGGGACCGGGGAGCTGTTTTTT	CASSSGLAGTGELFF
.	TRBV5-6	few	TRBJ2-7	TGTGCCAGCAGCTTCCCCGGCACAGGGAACTACGAGCAGTACTTC	CASSFPGTGNYEQYF
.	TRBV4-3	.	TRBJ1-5	TGCGCCAGCAGCCAAGAGGGGGCAAGCAATCAGCCCCAGCATTTT	CASSQEGASNQPQHF
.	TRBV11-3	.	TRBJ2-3	TGTGCCAGCAGCTTAGGGACTAGCACAGATACGCAGTATTTT	CASSLGTSTDTQYF
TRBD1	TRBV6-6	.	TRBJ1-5	TGTGCCAGCAGTACCCAGGGGGCCACTCAGCCCCAGCATTTT	CASSTQGATQPQHF
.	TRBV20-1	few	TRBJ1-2	TGCAGTGTAACAGATAACTATGGCTACACCTTC	CSVTDNYGYTF
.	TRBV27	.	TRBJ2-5	TGTGCCAGCAGTTTGGGCAGTCTTGGGTCGGAGACCCAGTACTTC	CASSLGSLGSETQYF
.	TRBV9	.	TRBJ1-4	TGTGCCAGCAGCCCCCAGGGGTTGGATGAAAAACTGTTTTTT	CASSPQGLDEKLFF
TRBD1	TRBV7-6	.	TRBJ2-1	TGTGCCAGCAGCATGACAGGGGGCGCATCCTACAATGAGCAGTTCTTC	CASSMTGGASYNEQFF
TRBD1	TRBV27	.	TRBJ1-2	TGTGCCAGCAAGGGACAGACTCCTATGGGCTACACCTTC	CASKGQTPMGYTF
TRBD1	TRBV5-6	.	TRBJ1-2	TGTGCCAGCAGGGGGACAGGGCTATATGGCTACACCTTC	CASRGTGLYGYTF
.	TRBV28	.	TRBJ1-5	TGTGCCAGCACGAGGACGGGAGGATTTTATAGCAATCAGCCCCAGCATTTT	CASTRTGGFYSNQPQHF
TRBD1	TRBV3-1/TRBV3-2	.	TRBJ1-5	TGTGCCAGCAGCCAGGGACAGGGGGTTCAGCCCCAGCATTTT	CASSQGQGVQPQHF
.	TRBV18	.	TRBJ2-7	TGTGCCAGCTCACGGGACATTGCAGGGAGCGAGCAGTACTTC	CASSRDIAGSEQYF